These T cell receptor beta chains were read from a single sample in a study of T cells after yellow fever vaccination. TCRdb itself ran the 5' RACE reads through MiXCR, one entry per CDR3 protein. The sample lists hundreds of thousands of distinct CDR3 sequences, over 15% seen once, with about 18% in the top ten. Specimen: PBMCs, collected before the yellow fever booster vaccination. Source of these receptors: a man younger than 35 who received the YFV17D yellow fever vaccine. Each CDR3 is given with its conserved first and last residue. Each record gives: clone size, J gene, V gene, CDR3 protein. Clone size is shown for a subset of rows, as once, few, many or a class of expanded clone.

>.|TRBJ2-3|TRBV6-1
CASSVWDRGGADTQYF
>few|TRBJ1-2|TRBV4-3
CASRPRDSNYGYTF
>.|TRBJ2-6|TRBV7-2
CASSLARGAGANVLTF
>many|TRBJ2-3|TRBV12-3/TRBV12-4
CASSLAVHSTDTQYF
>few|TRBJ2-7|TRBV6-2/TRBV6-3
CASNRLADSLYF
>once|TRBJ2-5|TRBV10-3
CAISELAGETQYF
>.|TRBJ2-1|TRBV19
CATSTGSVYNEQFF
>.|TRBJ2-1|TRBV18
CASSPPSGGRYNEQFF
>.|TRBJ1-2|TRBV4-3
CASSQEVAGRDYGYTF
>.|TRBJ1-4|TRBV7-2
CASSLGLRRANEKLFF